This entry concerns a single T cell receptor (beta chain). The sample comes from a study of Tregs in tolerant kidney transplant recipients. Profiling relied on immunoSEQ multiplex PCR, and the TCRdb table lists in-frame clones only, not all of them. The sample lists some 88,000 clones, 90% to 95% occurring once. This TCR came from a human donor in good health. Material: CD8+ T cells from blood.

CDR3 residues: CASSSQSTMNTEAFF. Here the CDR3 DNA reads TGTGCCAGCAGTTCACAGTCTACCATGAACACTGAAGCTTTCTTT. The rearrangement uses TRBV6-5 and TRBJ1-1; the D is unclear. This CDR3 is 15 amino acids long. V lost 4 bases, J lost 0 bases, and 12 bases lay in between. The germline V gene has CDR1 MNHEY and CDR2 SVGAGI.